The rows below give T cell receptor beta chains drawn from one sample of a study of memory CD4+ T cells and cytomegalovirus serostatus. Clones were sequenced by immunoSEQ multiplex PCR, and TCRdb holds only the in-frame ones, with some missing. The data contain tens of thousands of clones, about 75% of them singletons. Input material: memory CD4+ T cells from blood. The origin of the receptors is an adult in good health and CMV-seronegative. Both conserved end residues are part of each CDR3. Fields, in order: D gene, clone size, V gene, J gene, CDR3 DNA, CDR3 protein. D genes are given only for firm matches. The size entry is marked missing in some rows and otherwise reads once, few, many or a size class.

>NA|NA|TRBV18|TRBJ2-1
TGTGCCAGCTCACCAGGGACGGCCGAAAATGAGCAGTTCTTC
CASSPGTAENEQFF
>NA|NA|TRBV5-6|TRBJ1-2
TGTGCCAGCAGCCCCAGGGGAGGGATCCATGGCTACACCTTC
CASSPRGGIHGYTF
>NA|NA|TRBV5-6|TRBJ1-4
TGTGCCAGCAGCTTTTACGGCGGGGAAAAACTGTTTTTT
CASSFYGGEKLFF
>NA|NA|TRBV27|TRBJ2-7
TGTGCCAGCAGTAGGCTATCTGGACGGGAGTTCTACGAGCAGTACTTC
CASSRLSGREFYEQYF
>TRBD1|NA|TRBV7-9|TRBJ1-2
TGTGCCAGCAGCACCGATCCGGGACAGGGGTATGGCTACACCTTC
CASSTDPGQGYGYTF
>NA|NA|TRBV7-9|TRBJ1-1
TGTGCCAGCAGCTTAGGGGGGGGGTTGAACACTGAAGCTTTCTTT
CASSLGGGLNTEAFF
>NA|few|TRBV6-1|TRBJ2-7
TGTGCCAGCAGTGGGTACAGATACGAGCAGTACTTC
CASSGYRYEQYF
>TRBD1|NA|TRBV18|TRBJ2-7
TGTGCCAGCTCACACGACAGGGGAGGCTACGAGCAGTACTTC
CASSHDRGGYEQYF
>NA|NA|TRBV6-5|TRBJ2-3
TGTGCCAGCAGTTACCGAGATACGCAGTATTTT
CASSYRDTQYF
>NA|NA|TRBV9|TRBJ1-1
TGTGCCAGCAGCGCCAACAGGGTGAACACTGAAGCTTTCTTT
CASSANRVNTEAFF